The next 17 T cell receptor beta chains were all read from a single sample in a study of T cell responses to AZD1222 COVID-19 vaccine. Some clones are missing from TCRdb's copy, which holds only in-frame ones; the method was immunoSEQ multiplex PCR. The data contain approximately 100,000 clones, 85% to 90% of them singletons. The source material was peripheral blood, sampled on day 0 of AZD1222 vaccination. The receptors were gathered from an adult in good health.

The chain couples TRBV3-1 (or the pseudogene TRBV3-2) to TRBJ2-1; TRBD2 aligns across 8 bases. CDR3 length: 15 amino acids. CDR1 LGHDT and CDR2 YNNKEL come from the germline V gene (reference sequence). With 6 bases clipped from V and 5 bases from J, the junction kept 9 bases outside the gene matches. The CDR3 DNA reads as TGTGCCAGCAGGATAAGGGGCGGGGGGAACAATGAGCAGTTCTTC. Residues: CASRIRGGGNNEQFF.

The gene calls are TRBV19 and TRBJ1-4, with D hard to call. CDR3 length: 14 residues. The V end was cut by 2 bases, the J end by 3 bases, with 7 bases between. CDR1 is LNHDA and CDR2 is SQIVND in the germline V gene (reference sequence). The CDR3 DNA follows: TGTGCCAGTAGTATAAGTACAGCTAATGAAAAACTGTTTTTT. Translation gives CASSISTANEKLFF.

V gene TRBV4-2 combines with J gene TRBJ1-1; D might be TRBD1 (5 bases). Trimming took off 4 bases at V and 1 base at J, with 10 bases between the two ends. Germline V lookup: CDR1 LGHNA, CDR2 YNFKEQ. The CDR3 has 14 residues. The CDR3 sequence: CASSPGGQNTEAFF. The CDR3 bases are TGTGCCAGCAGCCCCGGTGGACAGAACACTGAAGCTTTCTTT.

The V gene is TRBV6-5, the J gene TRBJ1-3; D gene uncertain. The ends were cut back, 6 bases at V and 9 bases at J, with 18 bases in the middle. The CDR3 totals 14 residues. Germline CDR1 reads MNHEY; CDR2 reads SVGAGI. In DNA form, the CDR3 reads TGTGCCAGCAGAACCGACACCACCCGACCCACCATATATTTT. Protein product: CASRTDTTRPTIYF.

V usage is TRBV27 and J usage is TRBJ1-2, with D perhaps TRBD1 (6 bases). The ends were cut back, 2 bases at V and 2 bases at J, with 12 bases in the middle. Germline V gene sequence: CDR1 MNHEY, CDR2 SMNVEV (reference sequence). The CDR3 totals 15 residues. The chain's CDR3 is CASSLRHTGNYGYTF. In DNA, the CDR3 is TGTGCCAGCAGTTTACGCCATACAGGGAACTATGGCTACACCTTC.

CDR3 bases: TGTGCCATCAGTGCGGACCACGAGCAGTACTTC. It codes for CAISADHEQYF. The V call is TRBV10-3, the J call TRBJ2-7; unclear D gene. Per germline, CDR1 ENHRY and CDR2 SYGVKD. V was cut by 4 bases and J by 5 bases, with 6 bases left in between. The CDR3 has 11 residues.

The chain joins TRBV6-6 to TRBJ1-2; D is uncertain. CDR1 and CDR2 (germline): MNHNY, SVGAGI (reference sequence). The CDR3 loop spans 15 amino acids. The germline V and J ends were trimmed by 7 bases and 4 bases, with 19 bases remaining between them. CDR3 in amino acids: CASTIDRAGTYGYTF. CDR3 DNA sequence: TGTGCCAGCACCATTGATCGGGCAGGCACCTATGGCTACACCTTC.

This rearrangement joins TRBV7-3 to TRBJ2-1; 8 positions match TRBD2. The CDR3 has 16 residues. The trim removed 5 bases at V and 0 bases at J, leaving 6 bases unmatched. Germline CDR1 is SGHTA and CDR2 is FQGTGA. The CDR3 nucleotides are TGTGCCAGCAGCCTATCTAGCGGGCACTCCTACAATGAGCAGTTCTTC. Amino acid sequence: CASSLSSGHSYNEQFF.

V and J are TRBV3-1 (or the pseudogene TRBV3-2) and TRBJ1-2, with 9 bases matching TRBD1. The trim removed 4 bases at V and 3 bases at J, leaving 3 bases unmatched. This CDR3 has 14 residues. The V gene's germline CDR1 is LGHDT and CDR2 YNNKEL (reference sequence). The CDR3 here is CASSLQGADYGYTF. CDR3 DNA: TGTGCCAGCAGCCTACAGGGGGCTGACTATGGCTACACCTTC.

This chain joins TRBV19 and TRBJ1-6; TRBD1 matches 8 bases. CDR3 length: 16 residues. V lost 6 bases and J lost 11; bases outside the gene matches: 15. Per germline, CDR1 LNHDA and CDR2 SQIVND (reference sequence). This CDR3 is CASSQGALLASAPLHF. The CDR3 nucleotides read TGTGCCAGTAGCCAGGGGGCCCTTTTGGCTTCGGCACCCCTCCACTTT.

CDR3 sequence reads: CASSPTGYEQFF. The CDR3 DNA reads as TGTGCCAGCAGCCCCACAGGGTATGAGCAGTTCTTC. V is TRBV7-7 and J is TRBJ2-1; possibly TRBD1 for D (6 bases). In germline, CDR1 is SSHAT, CDR2 FNYEAQ (reference sequence). CDR3 length equals 12 residues. V was pared by 5 bases and J by 8 bases, with 10 bases between.

The chain joins TRBV6-6 to TRBJ1-1; possibly TRBD1 for D (5 bases). CDR3 length: 16 residues. V was clipped by 5 bases and J by 1 base, with 17 bases between them. Germline lookup yields CDR1 MNHNY and CDR2 SVGAGI (reference sequence). This chain's CDR3 is CASSTFTGRTNTEAFF. The CDR3 bases are TGTGCCAGCAGTACTTTTACGGGACGGACGAACACTGAAGCTTTCTTT.

This chain uses TRBV4-1 with TRBJ1-2; weak D call: TRBD1 (5 bases). This CDR3 is 14 amino acids long. Trimming pared 3 bases from V and 8 bases from J, leaving 16 bases between. CDR1 is MGHRA and CDR2 is YSYEKL in the germline V gene. CDR3 nucleotides: TGCGCCAGCAGCCAGTGGGGGAGTCGAGGGGGCTACACCTTC. This sequence encodes CASSQWGSRGGYTF.

The CDR3 DNA sequence: TGTGCCAGCAGCCGGGGTCGGGGGATAGAGGGCCCTGAGCAGTTCTTC. Translated, it gives CASSRGRGIEGPEQFF. The V and J genes are TRBV7-2 and TRBJ2-1, with D possibly TRBD2 on 6 matching bases. Germline V lookup: CDR1 SGHTA, CDR2 FQGNSA. Trimming shortened V by 5 bases and J by 9 bases, and 23 bases separated the two germline ends. The length of the CDR3 is 16 residues.

The rearrangement links TRBV3-1 (or the pseudogene TRBV3-2) to TRBJ1-1; a possible D gene is TRBD1 (6 bases). Trimming removed 4 bases at V and 1 base at J, with 13 bases between. Germline V gene sequence: CDR1 LGHDT, CDR2 YNNKEL (reference sequence). This CDR3 region has 15 residues. The CDR3 reads CASSPPPGANTEAFF. CDR3 sequence (DNA): TGTGCCAGCAGCCCCCCCCCGGGGGCGAACACTGAAGCTTTCTTT.

This clone appeared a single time. This chain uses TRBV6-6 with TRBJ1-5, with 9 bases fitting TRBD1. Per the germline V gene, CDR1 is MNHNY and CDR2 is SVGAGI (reference sequence). The length of the CDR3 is 15 residues. The ends lost 5 bases at V and 5 bases at J; junction bases unmatched: 7. As DNA, the CDR3 is TGTGCCAGCAGTGCCCAGACAGGGGGACATCAGCCCCAGCATTTT. Amino acids: CASSAQTGGHQPQHF.

V gene TRBV7-2 combines with J gene TRBJ1-4; perhaps TRBD1 as D (5 bases). Germline assignment: CDR1 SGHTA and CDR2 FQGNSA. V was trimmed by 2 bases and J by 8 bases, leaving 9 bases between them. There are 13 residues in the CDR3. The CDR3 loop reads CASSLQGEEKLFF. DNA of the CDR3: TGTGCCAGCAGCTTACAGGGTGAGGAAAAACTGTTTTTT. Complete variable domain (other parts from reference TRBV7-2 and TRBJ1-4): GAGVSQSPSNKVTEKGKDVELRCDPISGHTALYWYRQSLGQGLEFLIYFQGNSAPDKSGLPSDRFSAERTGGSVSTLTIQRTQQEDSAVYLCASSLQGEEKLFFGSGTQLSVL.